The clone carrying this TCR beta chain appeared a few times. Its antigen is as yet unknown. These data belong to a study of beta chain features in type 1 diabetes. Across the study: The number of sorted cells examined across all samples was approximately 110,000,000.

Of the isolated RNA, all was reverse transcribed, and so the sequenced material was expressed TCRB transcripts. Naive, central memory and regulatory T cell samples came to a mean of approximately 3.3 million reads. Assay: immunoSEQ multiplex PCR; the TCRdb copy retains only in-frame clones and omits some. The data show hundreds of thousands of clones, with 10% to 15% seen just once and 0.0085% to 0.012% held by the top ten. Whole-study findings and limits: The VDJ junctions of type 1 diabetes patients carried fewer insertions and more deletions. In all four CD4+ subsets, TCRB CDR3 length was significantly, moderately reduced in type 1 diabetes.

CDR1 and CDR2 (germline): LGHNA, YNFKEQ. This CDR3 has 17 amino acids. J lost 8 bases, V lost 0 bases, and 10 bases had no gene match. The chain couples TRBV4-2 to TRBJ2-3, with TRBD2 matching over 11 bases. This sequence was found in a young woman with type 1 diabetes. Sequences were obtained from naive CD4+ T cells from blood. Here the CDR3 reads CASSQDLRLAGGFTQYF. The CDR3 DNA is TGTGCCAGCAGCCAAGATCTCCGGCTAGCGGGAGGTTTTACGCAGTATTTT.